The next 10 T cell receptor beta chains were all read from a single sample in a study of T-cell memory formation after mild COVID-19. TCRdb re-analysed the 5' RACE reads in MiXCR, keeping a single row per CDR3 protein. The table shows 150,000 to 200,000 distinct CDR3 sequences, with roughly 16% occurring only once. The sample was PBMCs or a T cell subset sorted from them (not recorded which). The receptor source for this set is an adult woman who had mild COVID-19 (a few samples of this study predate the infection). Cell type and time point are not known.

This clonotype has just a few counts. The V and J genes are TRBV2 and TRBJ2-3, with D possibly TRBD2 on 5 matching bases. Germline-derived CDR1 and CDR2 are SNHLY and FYNNEI. This CDR3 spans 14 amino acids. Trimming cost V 2 bases and J 1 base, with 7 bases left between them. In DNA, the CDR3 is TGTGCCAGCAGTGAAATACTAGGCACAGATACGCAGTATTTT. Translating gives CASSEILGTDTQYF.

As for this clonotype: This may be a read error, as it is one base from a much larger clone. The V call is TRBV12-3 or TRBV12-4, the J call TRBJ2-1, with D tentatively TRBD1 (6 bases). The CDR3 covers 12 residues. In DNA, the CDR3 is TGTGCCAGCAGTCGACAGGTCGGGGAGCAGGTCTTC. It translates to CASSRQVGEQVF.

V gene TRBV20-1 combines with J gene TRBJ2-5; D gene ambiguous. Germline V gene data show CDR1 as DFQATT and CDR2 as SNEGSKA (reference sequence). Trimming stripped 2 bases from V and 5 bases from J, with 6 bases between. CDR3 length: 11 amino acids. CDR3 residues: CSARKEETQYF. CDR3 coding DNA: TGCAGTGCTAGAAAAGAGGAGACCCAGTACTTC.

The chain carries TRBV19 and TRBJ2-1, with 10 bases aligning to TRBD2. The CDR3 has 14 residues. The V segment lost 11 bases and the J segment 9 bases; nucleotides outside the gene matches: 13. Germline values: CDR1 LNHDA, CDR2 SQIVND (reference sequence). CDR3 sequence: CASSSGGDLGEQFF. The CDR3 DNA is TGTGCCTCCTCCAGCGGGGGGGATCTCGGTGAGCAGTTCTTC.

This clonotype was seen a handful of times. DNA for the CDR3: TGTGCCAGCAGTTACTCCGGGACAGGGTCCTACGAGCAGTACTTC. It encodes CASSYSGTGSYEQYF. The chain recombines TRBV6-5 with TRBJ2-7, with TRBD1 identical over 9 bases. Trimming took 0 bases from V and 1 from J; bases not matched to a gene: 1. Per the germline V gene, CDR1 is MNHEY and CDR2 is SVGAGI. CDR3 length: 15 amino acids.

This chain uses TRBV5-1 with TRBJ2-2; D is possibly TRBD1 (6 bases). CDR1 is SGHRS and CDR2 is YFSETQ in the germline V gene. This CDR3 comprises 15 residues. V was trimmed by 5 bases and J by 0 bases, leaving 11 bases between them. CDR3 amino acids: CASRRQAANTGELFF. The CDR3 DNA sequence: TGCGCCAGCAGAAGACAGGCCGCGAACACCGGGGAGCTGTTTTTT.

The J gene is TRBJ1-5, the V gene TRBV20-1; no clear D. CDR1 and CDR2 (germline): DFQATT, SNEGSKA (reference sequence). The CDR3 covers 12 residues. The ends were cut back, 3 bases at V and 1 base at J, with 4 bases in the middle. The CDR3 region has the DNA TGCAGTGCTAGTTACAGCAATCAGCCCCAGCATTTT. Residues: CSASYSNQPQHF.

The rearrangement uses TRBV6-6 and TRBJ1-2; weak D call: TRBD1 (5 bases). CDR1 and CDR2 from the germline V gene are MNHNY and SVGAGI (reference sequence). Trimming pared 5 bases from V and 7 bases from J, leaving 17 bases between. The CDR3 consists of 14 residues. Written as DNA, the CDR3 is TGTGCCAGCAGTCGTTCAGGGACCCGTGGTGGCTACACCTTC. The encoded protein is CASSRSGTRGGYTF.

The chain has TRBV11-3 and TRBJ2-5; D not certain. This CDR3 has 15 residues. Deletions cut 4 bases from V and 4 bases from J, with 16 bases between. Germline CDR1 and CDR2: SGHNT and YENEEA. The CDR3 is CASSSRTARGETQYF. The DNA of the CDR3 is TGTGCCAGCAGCTCCCGGACCGCACGAGGAGAGACCCAGTACTTC. Combining the CDR3 with reference TRBV11-3 and TRBJ2-5 gives the whole variable domain EAGVVQSPRYKIIEKKQPVAFWCNPISGHNTLYWYLQNLGQGPELLIRYENEEAVDDSQLPKDRFSAERLKGVDSTLKIQPAELGDSAVYLCASSSRTARGETQYFGPGTRLLVL.

This rearrangement joins TRBV12-3 or TRBV12-4 to TRBJ2-3; D gene uncertain. CDR3 length equals 15 residues. V lost 5 bases to trimming and J lost 1 base, with 13 bases between them. The CDR3 DNA reads as TGTGCCAGCAGTCCCGACACGGTTGGCACAGATACGCAGTATTTT. Its protein is CASSPDTVGTDTQYF.